This TCR beta chain was recovered during a study of cytomegalovirus exposure and HLA in healthy donors (dated by TCRdb to 2016 to 2017). Context from the whole study: In an earlier analysis of 587 of the donors, about 270 Gb of sequence data and 90 million to 130 million unique TCR beta sequences from roughly 180 million T cells were reported. To study patterns of TCR occurrence, a later analysis re-analyzed previously published TCR beta repertoires from 666 donors and added high-resolution HLA genotyping. Rather than using new phenotypic data, the later analysis identified candidate immune exposures from TCR beta sequences and from how often those sequences occurred across donors. Along with the approximately 650-subject first cohort, a separate validation cohort of over a hundred different subjects was used. Of the 300 to 500 genotyped donors, 70% to 90% were placed in the genetic ancestry cluster associated with self-reported Caucasian donors. Donor age, sex, ethnicity and CMV serostatus were compiled alongside the repertoire data. A later genetic analysis took genome-wide SNP genotypes for about three fifths of the 666 donors and used that subset as a discovery cohort. Among 350 to 400 genotyped donors of the cohort, an average of roughly 240,000 unique TCR beta nucleotide sequences were sequenced per donor, around a sixth of them non-productive. The study aimed to test whether cataloging public T cell receptors could reveal signatures of past pathogen exposure. The number of donors typed differed by locus, with about 629-630 for A, B, C, DRB1 and DQB1, 522 for DQA1, 600 to 610 for DPA1, and around 430 for DPB1. To decide whether each TCR beta V gene segment behaved as functional or pseudogenic, an earlier analysis of fewer than 750 of the donors relied on high-throughput TCR beta sequencing. All discovery cohort repertoires had been generated using a single sequencing platform. About 310 gigabases of sequencing data and approximately 93 million unique TCR sequences were included in an early release covering 550 to 650 HLA-typed donors. The study combined high-throughput TCR immunosequencing, statistical association of individual TCRs with disease status, and machine learning to predict cytomegalovirus infection status. Four or five DR-DQ haplotypes were treated as single units for association and clustering because of strong linkage in the cohort. HLA typing covered class I and class II loci at four-digit resolution. The study profiled the T cell repertoires of hundreds of subjects by immunosequencing and related them to cytomegalovirus serostatus.

Overall study results and their limits: The study listed approximately 160 TCR beta chains as associated with cytomegalovirus. In a later analysis, some 18,000 TCR beta sequences were associated with specific HLA alleles at a false discovery rate of 0.05. A further reported finding was that TCR beta sequences accurately predicted the HLA-A and HLA-B alleles for most subjects in the first cohort. According to a later analysis, most CMV-associated TCR beta chains appeared to be HLA-restricted, and the HLA associations seemed to be driven largely by CMV exposure. Assigning TCR associations to individual alleles was difficult when HLA alleles, especially DR and DQ, strongly co-occurred. Because counts were too low, about 18 rarely observed V segments, including chromosome 9 orphons, were excluded from the earlier analysis of 587 of the donors. In a later analysis, the rate of TCR association differed among HLA loci, with DRB1 alleles having the most associated TCRs and HLA-C alleles having the fewest. HLA typing was unavailable for some donors at each locus, so association tests used only the typed subset. In this cohort, only TCR beta chains were sequenced, and detectable features were limited by the absence of alpha or paired-chain data. The authors suggested that the approach could potentially be extended to other disease states and immunological phenotypes. A later analysis found that HLA-associated TCR beta chains were more clonally expanded and had lower generation probabilities than equally common non-associated chains. CMV serostatus was the only immune exposure information available for the cohort. In a later genetic analysis, a missense DCLRE1C variant was associated with V-gene and J-gene trimming of TCR beta chains, and the association was replicated in an independent cohort. While some public TCRs were present in many individuals, most TCR sequences turned up only very rarely across donors. Sequencing depth was assumed to be roughly uniform across donors in the presence/absence analyses, though that assumption may not hold. In both the original and validation cohorts, the classifier was reported to diagnose cytomegalovirus status with high specificity and sensitivity. Several of the top co-occurrence clusters appeared to be linked to parvovirus B19, influenza, CMV and Epstein-Barr virus, according to a later analysis. Compared with the roughly 600-donor mean, donors in an Asian-associated ancestry cluster had fewer N-insertions in productive TCRs, according to a later genetic analysis. Because the 87-base-pair reads could not distinguish some IMGT-functional V segments, including TRBV6-2 and TRBV6-3, those segments were excluded. An earlier analysis of approximately 600 of the donors showed that most TCR beta V segments appeared in productive rearrangements either about 87% or about 30% of the time, which broadly matched IMGT annotations. Three of the identified cytomegalovirus-associated TCR beta chains were confirmed in vitro to be specific for cytomegalovirus antigens. Correlated functional status among segregating V segments might be attributable to linkage disequilibrium, but an unknown experimental factor could not be ruled out. A cluster of highly shared sequence variants was judged likely to represent a technical artifact of the sequencing pipeline.

V and J are truncated by 5 bases and 4 bases respectively, leaving an intervening sequence of 18 bases. From a lookup of the germline V gene (reference sequence), CDR1 and CDR2 are SSHAT and FNYEAQ. CDR3 length: 16 amino acids, cysteine to phenylalanine. CDR3 DNA is the only sequence kept; it has 48 bases, read in frame from the first base. Library method: the immunoSEQ multiplex PCR assay. A mixture of 60 forward primers for TCR Vbeta segments and 13 reverse primers for TCR Jbeta segments was used in the multiplex PCR. The CDR3 region of rearranged TCR beta genes was amplified from genomic DNA by a multiplex PCR assay. On the Illumina HiSeq System, the amplified TCR beta libraries were sequenced as 87-base-pair reads. Under the source paper's analysis protocol: A later analysis counted about 80 million unique TCR beta chains across the 640 or so repertoires, and some 11 million of these chains were shared by at least two donors. Raw reads were error-corrected and collapsed into unique sequences by a nearest-neighbor algorithm in which closely related sequences were merged to remove PCR and sequencing errors. CDR3 sequences were aligned to IMGT reference sequences to assign V, D and J gene segments. Each retained sequence needed at least a six-nucleotide match to both a V gene segment and a J gene segment. Rearrangements were classified as productive when the CDR3 lacked stop codons and remained in frame with V and J, and all other rearrangements were classified as non-productive. CDR3 was defined according to IMGT convention as the region running from the second conserved V-encoded cysteine to the conserved J-encoded phenylalanine. The earlier analysis of 500 to 650 of the donors excluded any sequence lacking an unambiguous match to a single V gene segment. In an earlier analysis of a few hundred of the donors, a V segment was called functional when productive rearrangements were above 56.7%, and segregating when the standard deviation between donors exceeded 5%. A statistical classification framework was developed to diagnose cytomegalovirus status using the catalog of TCR beta chain sequences. A later analysis assigned V and J genes by comparing TCR nucleotide sequences with IMGT/GENE-DB human TR gene sequences. The TCRdist pipeline was used in a later analysis to assign CDR3 sequences and most-parsimonious VDJ recombination scenarios. A later analysis defined each TCR beta chain by its CDR3 amino acid sequence plus V-gene family, and excluded reads lacking a unique V-gene family. A later analysis removed several hundred highly shared, low-generation-probability nucleotide sequences to deal with suspected cross-contamination and a sequencing artifact. A later analysis calculated a clonal expansion index for each public chain from normalized within-repertoire ranks of inferred template counts. In a later analysis, generation probabilities were computed with a VDJ recombination model fitted to out-of-frame rearrangements, and the resulting probabilities were checked against IGoR. In a later analysis, hypergeometric tests were used to score TCR-TCR, TCR-HLA and TCR-CMV co-occurrence, with a repertoire-size bias correction applied to TCR pairs. False discovery rates were estimated in a later analysis by permuting HLA or CMV assignments 20 times. In a later analysis, co-occurring TCRs were grouped using DBSCAN, and TCRdist sequence similarity was added for clustering within HLA-allele-positive subsets. For co-occurrence clustering, repertoires with fewer than 30,000 or more than 120,000 public chains were excluded, along with about five repertoires with anomalous nucleotide sharing. Entries here come from immuneACCESS through TCRdb and include only in-frame sequences with V and J called. Some clones fail to appear in such tables; in the studies checked, an unresolved V gene covers under half of the shortfall, and the cause of the remainder is unknown. Clone size and V and J calls were adopted from that table, with D and trimming inferred from the DNA. Counted in this sample were some 170,000 clones; around 81% of them appeared once. Over 2% of the sample belongs to the ten largest clones.

This clone was detected only a few times. There is no known antigen for this receptor. Base qualities are not recorded, but no much larger clone differs from it by a single base. The cohort comprised fewer than 700 healthy bone marrow donors. All cohort members were sampled while nominally healthy, although unrecorded immune exposures were likely present. The donor was CMV seronegative and was included in the group of a few hundred seronegative cohort members. Each donor provided a peripheral blood sample, and peripheral blood mononuclear cells were used for TCR beta sequencing. Genomic DNA extraction from the blood cell samples was performed with the Qiagen DNeasy Blood Extraction Kit.

The V gene is TRBV7-7 and the J gene is TRBJ2-1; the best D guess is TRBD1, with 6 bases matching. Sequencing was done on a sample of PBMCs. This sequence was found in a woman aged 25 to 39 in good health and CMV-seronegative. DNA sequence: TGTGCCAGCAGCGCTAGAGTGGGGACATTGTACAATGAGCAGTTCTTC. Protein translation: CASSARVGTLYNEQFF. The entire variable domain, with the stretches around the CDR3 drawn from the reference TRBV7-7 and TRBJ2-1 proteins, is GAGVSQSPRYKVTKRGQDVTLRCDPISSHATLYWYQQALGQGPEFLTYFNYEAQPDKSGLPSDRFSAERPEGSISTLTIQRTEQRDSAMYRCASSARVGTLYNEQFFGPGTRLTVL.